The T cell receptor (beta chain) described here comes from a study of cytomegalovirus exposure and HLA in healthy donors. Study results and limitations: Reported performance of the classifier showed diagnosis of cytomegalovirus status with high specificity and sensitivity.

This clone was recorded once. Its antigen remains unknown. The donors (healthy individuals) were bone marrow donors. Vbeta (60) and Jbeta (13) primers were used in the PCR. Generated by immunoSEQ multiplex PCR, the TCRdb table keeps only in-frame clones and is missing some. In the table there are about 190,000 clones, approximately 75% of which are singletons. The TCR sequence derives from a man younger than 40 in good health and CMV-seropositive. Sequenced material: PBMCs.

The CDR3 is CASSAGTGSTDTQYF. The CDR3 DNA follows: TGCGCCAGCAGCGCAGGGACAGGGAGCACAGATACGCAGTATTTT. The rearrangement joins TRBV5-1 to TRBJ2-3; 9 nucleotides agree with TRBD1. V lost 4 bases and J lost 0; bases outside the gene matches: 3. This CDR3 is 15 amino acids long. CDR1 is SGHRS, CDR2 YFSETQ, per germline.